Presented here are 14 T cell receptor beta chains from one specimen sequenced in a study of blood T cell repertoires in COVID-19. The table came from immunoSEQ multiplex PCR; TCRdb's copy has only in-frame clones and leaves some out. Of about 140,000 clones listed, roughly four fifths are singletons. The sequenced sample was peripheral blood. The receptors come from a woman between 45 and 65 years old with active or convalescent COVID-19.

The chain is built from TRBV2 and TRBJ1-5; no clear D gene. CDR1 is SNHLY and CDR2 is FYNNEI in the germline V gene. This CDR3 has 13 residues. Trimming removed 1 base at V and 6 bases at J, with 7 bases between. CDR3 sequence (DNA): TGTGCCAGCAGTGAAGGGTACGGTCAGCCCCAGCATTTT. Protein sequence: CASSEGYGQPQHF.

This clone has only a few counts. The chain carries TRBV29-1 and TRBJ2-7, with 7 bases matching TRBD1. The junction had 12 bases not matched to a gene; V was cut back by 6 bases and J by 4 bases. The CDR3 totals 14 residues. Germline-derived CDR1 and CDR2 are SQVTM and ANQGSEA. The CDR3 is CSVRPGQRSYEQYF. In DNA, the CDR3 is TGCAGCGTCCGACCGGGACAGAGATCATACGAGCAGTACTTC.

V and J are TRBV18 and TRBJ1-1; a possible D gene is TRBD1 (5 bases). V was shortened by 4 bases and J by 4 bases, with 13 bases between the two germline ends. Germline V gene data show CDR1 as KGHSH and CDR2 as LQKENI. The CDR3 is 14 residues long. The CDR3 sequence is CASSLGGEGTEAFF. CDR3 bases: TGTGCCAGCTCACTCGGGGGAGAGGGCACTGAAGCTTTCTTT.

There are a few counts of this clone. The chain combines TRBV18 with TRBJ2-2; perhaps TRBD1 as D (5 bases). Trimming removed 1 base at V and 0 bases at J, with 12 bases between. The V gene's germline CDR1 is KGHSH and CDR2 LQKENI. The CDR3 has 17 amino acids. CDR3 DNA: TGTGCCAGCTCACCACGACTGACAGCTTCGAACACCGGGGAGCTGTTTTTT. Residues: CASSPRLTASNTGELFF.

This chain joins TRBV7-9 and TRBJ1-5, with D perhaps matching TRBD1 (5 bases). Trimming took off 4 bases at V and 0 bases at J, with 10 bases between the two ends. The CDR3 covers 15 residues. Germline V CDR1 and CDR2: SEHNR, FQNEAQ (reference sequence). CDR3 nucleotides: TGTGCCAGCAGCTCCAACACAGGTAGCAATCAGCCCCAGCATTTT. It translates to CASSSNTGSNQPQHF. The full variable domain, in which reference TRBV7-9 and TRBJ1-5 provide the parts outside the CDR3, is DTGVSQNPRHKITKRGQNVTFRCDPISEHNRLYWYRQTLGQGPEFLTYFQNEAQLEKSRLLSDRFSAERPKGSFSTLEIQRTEQGDSAMYLCASSSNTGSNQPQHFGDGTRLSIL.

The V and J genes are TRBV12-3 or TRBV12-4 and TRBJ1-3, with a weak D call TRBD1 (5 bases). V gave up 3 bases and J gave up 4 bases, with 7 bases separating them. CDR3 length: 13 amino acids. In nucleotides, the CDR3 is TGTGCCAGCAGTTTGGGGCAGGGAAACACCATATATTTT. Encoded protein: CASSLGQGNTIYF.

CDR3: CASSFSSSYEQYF. The CDR3 DNA is TGTGCCAGCAGCTTTTCGAGCTCCTACGAGCAGTACTTC. The J gene is TRBJ2-7, the V gene TRBV7-2; D unclear. V was shortened by 3 bases and J by 0 bases, with 6 bases between the two germline ends. CDR3 length: 13 amino acids. Germline values: CDR1 SGHTA, CDR2 FQGNSA.

This CDR3 is CASSSRLAGVDRETQYF. The CDR3 DNA sequence: TGTGCCAGCAGTTCGCGACTAGCGGGAGTAGACAGAGAGACCCAGTACTTC. The rearrangement uses TRBV27 and TRBJ2-5, with 12 bases that match TRBD2. V was pared by 4 bases and J by 4 bases, with 10 bases of the junction left unmatched. The germline CDR1 and CDR2 sequences are MNHEY and SMNVEV (reference sequence). CDR3 length equals 17 residues.

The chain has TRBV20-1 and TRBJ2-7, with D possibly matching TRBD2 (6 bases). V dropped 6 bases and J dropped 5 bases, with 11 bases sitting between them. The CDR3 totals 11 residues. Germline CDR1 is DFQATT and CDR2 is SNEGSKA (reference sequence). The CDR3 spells CSASPGDEQYF. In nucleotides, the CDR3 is TGCAGTGCCTCTCCGGGAGACGAGCAGTACTTC.

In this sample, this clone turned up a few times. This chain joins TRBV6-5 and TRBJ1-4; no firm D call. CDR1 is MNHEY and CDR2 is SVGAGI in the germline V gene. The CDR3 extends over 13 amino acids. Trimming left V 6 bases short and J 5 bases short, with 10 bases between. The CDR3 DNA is TGTGCCAGCAGCCCCGGGTTAAATGAAAAACTGTTTTTT. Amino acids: CASSPGLNEKLFF.

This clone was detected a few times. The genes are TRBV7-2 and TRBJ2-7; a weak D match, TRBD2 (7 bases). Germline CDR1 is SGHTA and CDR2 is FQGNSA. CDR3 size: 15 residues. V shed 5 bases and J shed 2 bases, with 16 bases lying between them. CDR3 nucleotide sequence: TGTGCCAGCAGCATGGGGGCAGGGAGGGCCTACGAGCAGTACTTC. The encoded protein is CASSMGAGRAYEQYF.

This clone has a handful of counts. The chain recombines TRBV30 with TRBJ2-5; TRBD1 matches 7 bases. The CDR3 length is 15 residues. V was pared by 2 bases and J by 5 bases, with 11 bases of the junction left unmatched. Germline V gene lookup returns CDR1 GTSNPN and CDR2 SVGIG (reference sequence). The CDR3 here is CAWSIGTASQETQYF. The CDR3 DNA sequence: TGTGCCTGGAGTATCGGGACAGCTAGCCAGGAGACCCAGTACTTC. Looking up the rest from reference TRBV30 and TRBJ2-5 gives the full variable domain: SQTIHQWPATLVQPVGSPLSLECTVEGTSNPNLYWYRQAAGRGLQLLFYSVGIGQISSEVPQNLSASRPQDRQFILSSKKLLLSDSGFYLCAWSIGTASQETQYFGPGTRLLVL.

CDR3 residues: CASSPEGQPLGTIYF. The CDR3 DNA is TGTGCCAGCAGCCCAGAGGGACAGCCTCTTGGCACCATATATTTT. V gene TRBV7-8 combines with J gene TRBJ1-3; TRBD1 matches 7 bases. This CDR3 spans 15 amino acids. Germline CDR1 and CDR2: SGHVS and FQNEAQ. Trimming at V came to 5 bases and at J to 9 bases, leaving 13 bases not matched to a gene.

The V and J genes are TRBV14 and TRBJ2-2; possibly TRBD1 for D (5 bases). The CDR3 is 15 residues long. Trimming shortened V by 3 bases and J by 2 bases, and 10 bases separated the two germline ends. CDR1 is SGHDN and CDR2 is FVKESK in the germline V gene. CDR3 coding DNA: TGTGCCAGCAGCCACTCAAGGGGAAACACCGGGGAGCTGTTTTTT. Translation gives CASSHSRGNTGELFF.